Listed below are T cell receptor beta chains from one sample, sequenced in a study of OX40 agonist ivuxolimab in advanced cancers. Here immunoSEQ multiplex PCR was the method, and the copy in TCRdb shows in-frame clones only, minus some. The table lists some 95,000 clones, around 82% of them singletons. Sequences were derived from CD4+ or CD8+ T cells sorted from blood, sampled in a trial of the OX40 agonist ivuxolimab. Source of these receptors: an adult with an advanced solid tumor such as melanoma, head and neck, liver or kidney cancer. Each CDR3 is given with its conserved first and last residue. Expanded clones are given a class, and other clones once, few, many or no size at all.

v_call clone_size cdr3_aa
TRBV6-5 NA CASSYREGGKLFF
TRBV6-5 NA CASSYGGDTGELFF
TRBV19 NA CASSIGASYEQYF
TRBV5-1 NA CASSSGTSGRVPSYNEQFF
TRBV18 NA CASSPNRDRGDIQYF
TRBV5-5 NA CASSLFVGDGEQFF
TRBV6-5 NA CASSYSGAEQFF
TRBV10-3 NA CAISEDEGGNEQYF
TRBV11-2 once CASSLGTGWTTDTQYF
TRBV11-3 NA CASSLRAGSSSGNTIYF
TRBV7-9 once CASSYGTSGNQETQYF
TRBV28 few CASTTQDRSLSYEQYF
TRBV9 NA CASSVVSTDTQYF
TRBV18 NA CASSPLREDEQYF
TRBV5-5 NA CASSDHLTGDYGYTF
TRBV2 NA CASSHRGRWLETQYF
TRBV4-1 NA CASSQDPGGEQYF
TRBV5-1 NA CASSLYPSGRGETQYF
TRBV4-1 once CASSQDLDVLHF
TRBV7-2 NA CASNLDRNDEQFF
TRBV18 NA CASSHGQGSIQPQHF